The 21 T cell receptor beta chains below were found in one sample sequenced in a study of T cells in Graves' hyperthyroidism and ophthalmopathy. TCR beta CDR3 region amplification was performed from RNA transcripts. Primed by the HTBI set, a first-round RT-PCR was run on the TCR CDR3. TCRdb used MiXCR to reprocess the multiplex PCR reads, holding one entry per CDR3 protein. The sample contains over 45,000 distinct CDR3 sequences, 49% of which appear only once. Sequencing input: peripheral blood or thyroid tissue (not recorded which). These receptors were obtained from a woman between 50 and 59 years old with Graves' hyperthyroidism.

The chain carries TRBV7-3 and TRBJ2-5; the match to TRBD2 covers 7 bases. CDR3 length equals 13 residues. V lost 5 bases to trimming and J lost 5 bases; unmatched junction nucleotides: 5. The germline gives CDR1 SGHTA, CDR2 FQGTGA. The CDR3 region is CASSVGGSETQYF. CDR3 in DNA: TGTGCCAGCAGCGTAGGCGGGAGTGAGACCCAGTACTTC.

The table lists this clonotype with many counts. This chain connects TRBV13 to TRBJ1-2, with D unresolved. Trimming removed 2 bases at V and 6 bases at J, with 7 bases between. The CDR3 totals 12 residues. Germline CDR1 and CDR2: PRHDT and FYEKMQ (reference sequence). CDR3: CASSLSRDGYTF. The CDR3, as DNA: TGTGCCAGCAGCTTATCGCGGGATGGCTACACCTTC.

This clonotype was picked up many times. The chain uses TRBV7-9 and TRBJ2-5; perhaps TRBD2 as D (5 bases). The CDR3 covers 15 residues. Germline V lookup: CDR1 SEHNR, CDR2 FQNEAQ (reference sequence). Between the trimmed V and J ends, which lost 5 bases and 5 bases, there was a span of 18 bases. The CDR3, as DNA: TGTGCCAGCAGCCCACGTGCCGGGGTTGTTGAGACCCAGTACTTC. It encodes CASSPRAGVVETQYF.

A remark on this clonotype: This may stem from a read error, because a much larger clone lies one nucleotide away. The rearrangement links TRBV5-4 to TRBJ1-2, with D possibly being TRBD1 (6 bases). The germline CDR1 and CDR2 sequences are SGHNT and YYREEE (reference sequence). This CDR3 is 16 amino acids long. The CDR3 nucleotides are TGCGCCAGCAGCCAAGATCTGGTGGCAGGGGACGTAAGCTACACCTTC. Amino acids: CASSQDLVAGDVSYTF.

The chain combines TRBV20-1 with TRBJ2-5; the D gene is possibly TRBD1 (6 bases). This CDR3 contains 14 residues. Germline loops: CDR1 DFQATT, CDR2 SNEGSKA (reference sequence). Trimming took off 3 bases at V and 7 bases at J, with 18 bases between the two ends. The CDR3 nucleotides read TGCAGTGCTAGGGATGACAGGTTCATCAGGACCCAGTACTTC. As protein: CSARDDRFIRTQYF.

The chain is built from TRBV6-1 and TRBJ1-1, with a weak D call TRBD1 (6 bases). The V end was cut by 3 bases, the J end by 6 bases, with 11 bases between. This CDR3 comprises 13 residues. Per the germline V gene, CDR1 is MNHNS and CDR2 is SASEGT. CDR3 sequence reads: CASSEMAGAEAFF. The CDR3 region has the DNA TGTGCCAGCAGTGAGATGGCAGGGGCTGAAGCTTTCTTT.

This clonotype turned up a few times. V gene TRBV7-7 combines with J gene TRBJ2-7; perhaps TRBD1 as D (8 bases). Trimming took off 6 bases at V and 4 bases at J, with 16 bases between the two ends. This CDR3 has 14 amino acids. Germline V gene sequence: CDR1 SSHAT, CDR2 FNYEAQ (reference sequence). CDR3 coding DNA: TGTGCCAGCAGTACCGGACAGGGAGGGTACGAGCAGTACTTC. Translating it yields CASSTGQGGYEQYF.

This clonotype has a count of ten or more. The chain joins TRBV5-1 to TRBJ1-6, with 8 bases identical to TRBD1. The CDR3 is 16 residues long. V lost 5 bases and J lost 6; bases outside the gene matches: 10. CDR1 is SGHRS, CDR2 YFSETQ, per germline. CDR3 sequence reads: CASRTGPDRANSPLHF. The CDR3, as DNA: TGCGCCAGCAGAACCGGCCCGGACAGGGCTAATTCACCCCTCCACTTT.

CDR3 in DNA: TGTGCCAGCAGCCGCCGGACAGGATACACTGAAGCTTTCTTT. It specifies CASSRRTGYTEAFF. The chain is built from TRBV2 and TRBJ1-1; 7 bases are a match to TRBD1. The CDR3 is made up of 14 amino acids. The ends lost 6 bases at V and 3 bases at J; junction bases unmatched: 7. Per germline, CDR1 SNHLY and CDR2 FYNNEI.

This clonotype has only a few counts. The J gene is TRBJ2-5, the V gene TRBV18; 8 positions agree with TRBD1. The CDR3 covers 16 residues. The germline gives CDR1 KGHSH, CDR2 LQKENI. Unmatched junction bases numbered 9, after V lost 1 base and J lost 5 bases. The CDR3 nucleotides read TGTGCCAGCTCACCACGGACAGGGAGGATGGGGGAGACCCAGTACTTC. It encodes CASSPRTGRMGETQYF.

This clonotype was found a few times. The chain is built from TRBV20-1 and TRBJ1-2; 9 nucleotides match TRBD1. The CDR3 sequence is 15 residues long. Trimming took 0 bases from V and 4 from J; bases not matched to a gene: 6. Germline V gene data show CDR1 as DFQATT and CDR2 as SNEGSKA (reference sequence). In nucleotides, the CDR3 is TGCAGTGCTAGAGACCCGGGACAGGGCGGCTATGGCTACACCTTC. It translates to CSARDPGQGGYGYTF.

The chain couples TRBV29-1 to TRBJ2-7, with D perhaps given as TRBD1 or TRBD2 (6 bases each). Germline CDR1 is SQVTM and CDR2 is ANQGSEA. This CDR3 has 13 residues. Trimming shortened V by 5 bases and J by 2 bases, and 13 bases separated the two germline ends. As DNA, the CDR3 is TGCAGCGTTCCGGGGGCCGGGGCCTACGAGCAGTACTTC. Protein: CSVPGAGAYEQYF.

V usage is TRBV20-1 and J usage is TRBJ2-7; a possible D gene is TRBD1 (7 bases). Looked up from germline, CDR1 is DFQATT and CDR2 is SNEGSKA (reference sequence). The CDR3 has 14 residues. Trimming removed 1 base from V and 3 bases from J, with 13 bases in between. The CDR3 DNA reads as TGCAGTGCTAGAGCCCCAGGGGGAGGCTACGAGCAGTACTTC. Its translation is CSARAPGGGYEQYF.

The V gene is TRBV2, the J gene TRBJ2-6; possible D gene TRBD1, 6 bases. Germline CDR1 SNHLY, CDR2 FYNNEI. This CDR3 contains 16 residues. Trimming shortened V by 6 bases and J by 0 bases, and 12 bases separated the two germline ends. The CDR3 protein is CASRRGHISGANVLTF. CDR3 sequence (DNA): TGTGCCAGCAGGAGGGGACATATCTCTGGGGCCAACGTCCTGACTTTC.

As to this clonotype: Given a much more abundant clone one base away, this may be a read error. The V call is TRBV3-1, the J call TRBJ1-1; maybe TRBD1 (5 bases). The CDR3 runs to 14 residues. Trimming stripped 4 bases from V and 3 bases from J, with 12 bases between. Per the germline V gene, CDR1 is LGHDT and CDR2 is YNNKEL (reference sequence). CDR3 sequence (DNA): TGTGCCAGCAGCCGAGGACGGGGACACACTGAAGCTTTCTTT. Translation: CASSRGRGHTEAFF. Supplemented by reference TRBV3-1 and TRBJ1-1, the full variable domain reads DTAVSQTPKYLVTQMGNDKSIKCEQNLGHDTMYWYKQDSKKFLKIMFSYNNKELIINETVPNRFSPKSPDKAHLNLHINSLELGDSAVYFCASSRGRGHTEAFFGQGTRLTVV.

The table lists this clonotype with a count of one. Being one base from a much bigger clone, this may be a read error. In DNA form, the CDR3 reads TGTTCCAGCAGCCCGGGCCTGGAAGCTTTCTTT. Its translation: CSSSPGLEAFF. This sequence joins TRBV7-9 and TRBJ1-1; no firm D call. The length of the CDR3 is 11 residues. Germline V lookup: CDR1 SEHNR, CDR2 FQNEAQ (reference sequence).

The chain links TRBV2 to TRBJ1-3, with 7 bases matching TRBD1. V dropped 6 bases and J dropped 6; count of bases not matched to a gene: 5. From germline, CDR1 is SNHLY and CDR2 FYNNEI. The CDR3 spans 13 residues. This chain's CDR3 is CASRSTGSNTIYF. The CDR3 DNA is TGTGCCAGCAGATCGACAGGGTCAAACACCATATATTTT.

In its sample, this clonotype was seen many times. The chain uses TRBV5-1 and TRBJ1-3; no reliable D call. The CDR3 is made up of 15 amino acids. CDR1 and CDR2 (germline): SGHRS, YFSETQ. With 6 bases removed from V and 0 bases from J, the gap between germline ends came to 13 bases. Here the CDR3 DNA reads TGCGCCAGCACGGGAGACCCGAACTCTGGAAACACCATATATTTT. As protein: CASTGDPNSGNTIYF.

The chain carries TRBV11-2 and TRBJ2-5; TRBD1 matches 7 bases. J lost 5 bases, V lost 5 bases, and 14 bases had no gene match. Germline-derived CDR1 and CDR2 are SGHAT and FQNNGV. This CDR3 has 16 residues. The CDR3, as DNA: TGTGCCAGCAGCCTCCGACAGGGACGTCCCACGGAGACCCAGTACTTC. The encoded protein is CASSLRQGRPTETQYF. Supplemented by reference TRBV11-2 and TRBJ2-5, the full variable domain reads EAGVAQSPRYKIIEKRQSVAFWCNPISGHATLYWYQQILGQGPKLLIQFQNNGVVDDSQLPKDRFSAERLKGVDSTLKIQPAKLEDSAVYLCASSLRQGRPTETQYFGPGTRLLVL.

This clonotype has ten or more counts. The chain has TRBV5-4 and TRBJ2-7; 7 bases align to TRBD1. Germline V gives CDR1 SGHNT, CDR2 YYREEE (reference sequence). The CDR3 is 14 amino acids. Trimming cost V 5 bases and J 2 bases; bases outside gene matches: 7. In nucleotides, the CDR3 is TGTGCCAGCAGGACCAGGGACAGACCCTACGAGCAGTACTTC. Amino acids: CASRTRDRPYEQYF.

This chain links TRBV5-1 with TRBJ2-7; unclear D gene. CDR3 size: 12 residues. The germline gives CDR1 SGHRS, CDR2 YFSETQ. V lost 4 bases and J lost 2, with 7 bases in between. The CDR3 DNA reads TGCGCCAGCAGCCAATCAGCCTACGAGCAGTACTTC. It translates to CASSQSAYEQYF.